This is a list of T cell receptor beta chains from one sample in a study of cytomegalovirus exposure and HLA in healthy donors. The assay was immunoSEQ multiplex PCR, and TCRdb's table has in-frame clones only and misses some. This sample contains 50,000 or so clones. Specimen: PBMCs. These receptors were collected from a woman in her late teens or twenties in good health and CMV-seronegative. The CDR3 runs from the conserved cysteine through the conserved F or W. A D gene is named only where the DNA matches it firmly.

V gene: TRBV4-2
J gene: TRBJ2-1
CDR3 length: 16
D gene: .
CDR3 protein: CASSQESGGAYNEQFF
CDR3 DNA: TGTGCCAGCAGCCAGGAGAGTGGGGGGGCCTATAATGAGCAGTTCTTC

V gene: TRBV30
J gene: TRBJ2-2
CDR3 length: 16
D gene: TRBD2
CDR3 protein: CAWAPGTMEAGGELFF
CDR3 DNA: TGTGCCTGGGCCCCCGGGACTATGGAGGCAGGCGGGGAGCTGTTTTTT

V gene: TRBV7-9
J gene: TRBJ2-2
CDR3 length: 18
D gene: TRBD2
CDR3 protein: CASSSLPSLSGRAGELFF
CDR3 DNA: TGTGCCAGCAGCTCCCTCCCCTCGCTTAGCGGGAGGGCCGGGGAGCTGTTTTTT

V gene: TRBV5-1
J gene: TRBJ1-5
CDR3 length: 18
D gene: TRBD1
CDR3 protein: CASSWRDRGCYSNQPQHF
CDR3 DNA: TGCGCCAGCAGCTGGCGGGACAGGGGCTGTTATAGCAATCAGCCCCAGCATTTT

V gene: TRBV4-1
J gene: TRBJ1-3
CDR3 length: 16
D gene: .
CDR3 protein: CASSQGPGSSGNTIYF
CDR3 DNA: TGCGCCAGCAGCCAAGGACCCGGGAGCTCTGGAAACACCATATATTTT

V gene: TRBV5-1
J gene: TRBJ1-2
CDR3 length: 13
D gene: .
CDR3 protein: CASSFSWQDGYTF
CDR3 DNA: TGCGCCAGCAGCTTTAGTTGGCAGGATGGCTACACCTTC

V gene: TRBV4-2
J gene: TRBJ2-7
CDR3 length: 15
D gene: .
CDR3 protein: CASSQVLAESYEQYF
CDR3 DNA: TGTGCCAGCAGCCAAGTGTTAGCGGAGTCCTACGAGCAGTACTTC

V gene: TRBV10-3
J gene: TRBJ2-1
CDR3 length: 13
D gene: .
CDR3 protein: CAISESADNEQFF
CDR3 DNA: TGTGCCATCAGTGAGTCGGCGGACAATGAGCAGTTCTTC

V gene: TRBV7-9
J gene: TRBJ2-7
CDR3 length: 17
D gene: TRBD1
CDR3 protein: CASSPWASGTGGLEQYF
CDR3 DNA: TGTGCCAGCAGCCCCTGGGCTAGCGGGACAGGGGGCCTCGAGCAGTACTTC

V gene: TRBV10-3
J gene: TRBJ2-7
CDR3 length: 14
D gene: TRBD2
CDR3 protein: CAISEQLAGDEQYF
CDR3 DNA: TGTGCCATCAGTGAGCAACTAGCGGGGGACGAGCAGTACTTC

V gene: TRBV18
J gene: TRBJ2-1
CDR3 length: 16
D gene: TRBD2
CDR3 protein: CASSPHPGTSGTGQFF
CDR3 DNA: TGTGCCAGCTCACCACATCCCGGGACTAGCGGTACGGGACAGTTCTTC

V gene: TRBV5-4
J gene: TRBJ1-2
CDR3 length: 16
D gene: TRBD1
CDR3 protein: CASSLPTGDRNYGYTF
CDR3 DNA: TGTGCCAGCAGCTTACCGACAGGGGATAGGAACTATGGCTACACCTTC

V gene: TRBV5-1
J gene: TRBJ1-2
CDR3 length: 15
D gene: TRBD1
CDR3 protein: CASSPRDRGRGGYTF
CDR3 DNA: TGCGCCAGCAGCCCCCGGGACAGGGGGCGCGGTGGCTACACCTTC

V gene: TRBV5-1
J gene: TRBJ2-1
CDR3 length: 15
D gene: TRBD2
CDR3 protein: CASSPRTSGTNEQFF
CDR3 DNA: TGCGCCAGCAGCCCCCGGACTAGCGGGACTAATGAGCAGTTCTTC

V gene: TRBV10-3
J gene: TRBJ2-2
CDR3 length: 16
D gene: .
CDR3 protein: CAIRPSGGSPSGELFF
CDR3 DNA: TGTGCCATCAGACCGTCGGGGGGCTCCCCGTCCGGGGAGCTGTTTTTT

V gene: TRBV2
J gene: TRBJ1-5
CDR3 length: 14
D gene: .
CDR3 protein: CASSGSKGAQPQHF
CDR3 DNA: TGTGCCAGCAGCGGATCGAAAGGGGCTCAGCCCCAGCATTTT

V gene: TRBV29-1
J gene: TRBJ1-1
CDR3 length: 14
D gene: TRBD1
CDR3 protein: CSVNRGIMNTEAFF
CDR3 DNA: TGCAGCGTTAACAGGGGAATCATGAACACTGAAGCTTTCTTT

V gene: TRBV19
J gene: TRBJ1-2
CDR3 length: 12
D gene: .
CDR3 protein: CASTIRGYGYTF
CDR3 DNA: TGTGCCAGTACTATCCGGGGATACGGCTACACCTTC

V gene: TRBV6-1
J gene: TRBJ1-2
CDR3 length: 14
D gene: TRBD1
CDR3 protein: CASSIRDSFTGYTF
CDR3 DNA: TGTGCCAGCAGTATCCGGGACAGCTTCACTGGCTACACCTTC

V gene: TRBV10-3
J gene: TRBJ2-3
CDR3 length: 14
D gene: .
CDR3 protein: CAISDDGGTDTQYF
CDR3 DNA: TGTGCCATCAGTGATGACGGGGGCACAGATACGCAGTATTTT

V gene: TRBV7-9
J gene: TRBJ1-1
CDR3 length: 14
D gene: .
CDR3 protein: CASSSTGLNTEAFF
CDR3 DNA: TGTGCCAGCAGCTCGACAGGTCTGAACACTGAAGCTTTCTTT

V gene: TRBV30
J gene: TRBJ2-3
CDR3 length: 15
D gene: TRBD2
CDR3 protein: CAGSGGAGGGDTQYF
CDR3 DNA: TGTGCCGGGAGTGGGGGAGCGGGAGGTGGAGATACGCAGTATTTT

V gene: TRBV7-3
J gene: TRBJ1-2
CDR3 length: 13
D gene: TRBD1
CDR3 protein: CASSATQGYGYTF
CDR3 DNA: TGTGCCAGCAGCGCAACACAGGGGTATGGCTACACCTTC

V gene: TRBV6-1
J gene: TRBJ1-5
CDR3 length: 14
D gene: .
CDR3 protein: CASSERGGGQPQHF
CDR3 DNA: TGTGCCAGCAGTGAACGTGGGGGCGGGCAGCCCCAGCATTTT

V gene: TRBV5-1
J gene: TRBJ1-1
CDR3 length: 14
D gene: .
CDR3 protein: CASSLIVGNTEAFF
CDR3 DNA: TGCGCCAGCAGCTTGATCGTCGGGAACACTGAAGCTTTCTTT

V gene: TRBV6-5
J gene: TRBJ1-3
CDR3 length: 16
D gene: .
CDR3 protein: CASSYKAAVSGNTIYF
CDR3 DNA: TGTGCCAGCAGTTACAAGGCGGCAGTCTCTGGAAACACCATATATTTT

V gene: TRBV9
J gene: TRBJ2-3
CDR3 length: 15
D gene: TRBD2
CDR3 protein: CASSVRTSEADTQYF
CDR3 DNA: TGTGCCAGCAGCGTGAGGACTAGCGAGGCAGATACGCAGTATTTT

V gene: TRBV5-4
J gene: TRBJ2-7
CDR3 length: 16
D gene: .
CDR3 protein: CASSSVGGALSYEQYF
CDR3 DNA: TGTGCCAGCAGCTCTGTAGGTGGGGCACTATCCTACGAGCAGTACTTC

V gene: TRBV19
J gene: TRBJ2-7
CDR3 length: 14
D gene: .
CDR3 protein: CATRITGGTYEQYF
CDR3 DNA: TGTGCCACCCGAATCACAGGAGGGACCTACGAGCAGTACTTC

V gene: TRBV7-7
J gene: TRBJ2-1
CDR3 length: 11
D gene: .
CDR3 protein: CASSFGGEQFF
CDR3 DNA: TGTGCTAGCAGCTTCGGAGGTGAGCAGTTCTTC

V gene: TRBV30
J gene: TRBJ1-1
CDR3 length: 14
D gene: .
CDR3 protein: CACHPGIMNTEAFF
CDR3 DNA: TGTGCCTGTCACCCCGGGATCATGAACACTGAAGCTTTCTTT

V gene: TRBV29-1
J gene: TRBJ2-3
CDR3 length: 12
D gene: .
CDR3 protein: CSVVGNTDTQYF
CDR3 DNA: TGCAGCGTCGTGGGCAACACAGATACGCAGTATTTT

V gene: TRBV4-1
J gene: TRBJ2-3
CDR3 length: 15
D gene: TRBD1
CDR3 protein: CASSQTTGSTDTQYF
CDR3 DNA: TGCGCCAGCAGCCAAACGACAGGGAGCACAGATACGCAGTATTTT

V gene: TRBV4-2
J gene: TRBJ2-5
CDR3 length: 15
D gene: .
CDR3 protein: CASSQDLGRQETQYF
CDR3 DNA: TGTGCCAGCAGCCAAGATCTGGGCAGGCAAGAGACCCAGTACTTC

V gene: TRBV19
J gene: TRBJ2-7
CDR3 length: 12
D gene: .
CDR3 protein: CASSPRPYEQYF
CDR3 DNA: TGTGCCAGTTCACCTAGGCCCTACGAGCAGTACTTC

V gene: TRBV18
J gene: TRBJ2-4
CDR3 length: 15
D gene: .
CDR3 protein: CASSPTEKAKNIQYF
CDR3 DNA: TGTGCCAGCTCACCGACAGAGAAAGCCAAAAACATTCAGTACTTC

V gene: TRBV2
J gene: TRBJ2-1
CDR3 length: 14
D gene: TRBD2
CDR3 protein: CASLRGGRRNEQFF
CDR3 DNA: TGTGCCAGCCTCCGGGGGGGCCGGAGAAATGAGCAGTTCTTC

V gene: TRBV5-1
J gene: TRBJ2-5
CDR3 length: 15
D gene: TRBD2
CDR3 protein: CASSATSGGQETQYF
CDR3 DNA: TGCGCCAGCAGCGCCACTAGCGGGGGCCAAGAGACCCAGTACTTC

V gene: TRBV5-1
J gene: TRBJ1-2
CDR3 length: 13
D gene: .
CDR3 protein: CASTPSGFYGYTF
CDR3 DNA: TGCGCCAGCACCCCCTCGGGGTTCTATGGCTACACCTTC

V gene: TRBV18
J gene: TRBJ1-2
CDR3 length: 16
D gene: .
CDR3 protein: CASSPPHQGHSGGYTF
CDR3 DNA: TGTGCCAGCTCACCACCCCACCAAGGTCATTCCGGGGGCTACACCTTC

V gene: TRBV2
J gene: TRBJ2-4
CDR3 length: 14
D gene: .
CDR3 protein: CAGRRRLFENIQYF
CDR3 DNA: TGTGCCGGCCGAAGGAGGCTGTTCGAAAACATTCAGTACTTC

V gene: TRBV6-5
J gene: TRBJ2-1
CDR3 length: 15
D gene: TRBD1
CDR3 protein: CASSSFRGPRNEQFF
CDR3 DNA: TGTGCCAGCAGTTCCTTCAGGGGGCCAAGGAATGAGCAGTTCTTC

V gene: TRBV6-5
J gene: TRBJ2-2
CDR3 length: 15
D gene: .
CDR3 protein: CASSYSQGWTGELFF
CDR3 DNA: TGTGCCAGCAGTTACTCACAGGGTTGGACCGGGGAGCTGTTTTTT

V gene: TRBV7-2
J gene: TRBJ2-5
CDR3 length: 16
D gene: TRBD2
CDR3 protein: CASNAGRGGNQETQYF
CDR3 DNA: TGTGCCAGCAACGCAGGGCGGGGAGGGAACCAAGAGACCCAGTACTTC

V gene: TRBV4-1
J gene: TRBJ1-5
CDR3 length: 14
D gene: .
CDR3 protein: CASSRTRVNQPQHF
CDR3 DNA: TGCGCCAGCAGTAGAACACGGGTTAATCAGCCCCAGCATTTT

V gene: TRBV11-2
J gene: TRBJ2-7
CDR3 length: 15
D gene: TRBD2
CDR3 protein: CASSNGLAGEYEQYF
CDR3 DNA: TGTGCCAGCAGCAATGGACTAGCGGGAGAGTACGAGCAGTACTTC

V gene: TRBV4-1
J gene: TRBJ2-7
CDR3 length: 15
D gene: .
CDR3 protein: CASSHPAAGTYEQYF
CDR3 DNA: TGCGCCAGCAGCCACCCCGCGGCTGGAACCTACGAGCAGTACTTC

V gene: TRBV29-1
J gene: TRBJ1-1
CDR3 length: 12
D gene: TRBD1
CDR3 protein: CSARTGDTEAFF
CDR3 DNA: TGCAGCGCTCGGACAGGGGACACTGAAGCTTTCTTT